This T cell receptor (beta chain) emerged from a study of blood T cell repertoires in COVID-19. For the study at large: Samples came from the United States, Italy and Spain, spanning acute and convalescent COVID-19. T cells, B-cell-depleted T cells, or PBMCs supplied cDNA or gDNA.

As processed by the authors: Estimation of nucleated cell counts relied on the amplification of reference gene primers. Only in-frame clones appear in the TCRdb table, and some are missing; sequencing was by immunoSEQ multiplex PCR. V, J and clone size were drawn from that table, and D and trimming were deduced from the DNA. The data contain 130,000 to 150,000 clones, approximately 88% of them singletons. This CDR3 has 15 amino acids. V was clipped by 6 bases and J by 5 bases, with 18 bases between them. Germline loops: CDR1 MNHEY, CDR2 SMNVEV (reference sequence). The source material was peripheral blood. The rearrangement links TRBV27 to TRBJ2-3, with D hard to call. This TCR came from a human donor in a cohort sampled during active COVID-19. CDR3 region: CASRSPGFAVDTQYF. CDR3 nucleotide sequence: TGTGCCAGCAGATCCCCCGGCTTCGCGGTAGATACGCAGTATTTT.